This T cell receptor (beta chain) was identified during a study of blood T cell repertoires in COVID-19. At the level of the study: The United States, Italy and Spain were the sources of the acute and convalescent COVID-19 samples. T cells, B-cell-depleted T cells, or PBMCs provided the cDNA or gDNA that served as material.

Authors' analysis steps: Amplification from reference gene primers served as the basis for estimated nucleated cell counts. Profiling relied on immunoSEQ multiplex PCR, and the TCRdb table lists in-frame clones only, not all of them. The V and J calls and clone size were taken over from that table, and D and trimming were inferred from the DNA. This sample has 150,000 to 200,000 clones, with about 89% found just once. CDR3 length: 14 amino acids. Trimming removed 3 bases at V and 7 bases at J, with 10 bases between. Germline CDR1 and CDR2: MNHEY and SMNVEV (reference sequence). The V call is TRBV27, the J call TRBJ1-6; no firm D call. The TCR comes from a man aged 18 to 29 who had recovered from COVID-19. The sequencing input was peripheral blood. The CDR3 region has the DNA TGTGCCAGCAGTTTTGTGGCGGGAAATTCACCCCTCCACTTT. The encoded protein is CASSFVAGNSPLHF.